This TCR beta chain was found in a study of T cells after yellow fever vaccination. Study findings and constraints: The study re-detected most primary-vaccination clones after the booster (around 96% CD4, 80% to 90% CD8). Clonotypes appearing in both CD4 and CD8 compartments existed, and their share was small.

Only a few counts were recorded for this clonotype. The antigen is undetermined. CDR1 and CDR2 (germline): SGHNT, YYREEE (reference sequence). The CDR3 spans 15 residues. With 2 bases clipped from V and 7 bases from J, the junction kept 7 bases outside the gene matches. By 5'RACE template switching, TCR cDNA was produced, with a universal primer site and UMIs added in the process. TCRdb reanalysed the 5' RACE reads using MiXCR and keeps one entry per CDR3 protein. The sample lists approximately 600,000 distinct CDR3 sequences, around 12% occurring once. This sequence originates from a man younger than 40 who received the YFV17D yellow fever vaccine. The chain is built from TRBV5-4 and TRBJ2-2; TRBD1 matches at 8 bases. Sequencing used PBMCs, obtained on the day of the yellow fever booster vaccination. The CDR3 here is CASSFGRGQIGELFF. As DNA, the CDR3 is TGTGCCAGCAGCTTTGGCAGGGGGCAAATCGGGGAGCTGTTTTTT.